This T cell receptor beta chain was retrieved from a study of cytomegalovirus exposure and HLA in healthy donors. Regarding the study as a whole: Cytomegalovirus association was listed for about 150 TCR beta chains. According to an earlier analysis, most TCR beta V segments yielded productive rearrangements about 87% or about 30% of the time. In vitro confirmation showed three CMV-associated chains to be CMV antigen specific.

Germline CDR1 is GTSNPN and CDR2 is SVGIG (reference sequence). The CDR3 is 13 residues long. J lost 6 bases, V lost 5 bases, and 9 bases had no gene match. The PCR contained 60 Vbeta and 13 Jbeta primers. Clones were read by immunoSEQ multiplex PCR, and TCRdb kept only the in-frame ones, dropping some. The table lists about 200,000 clones, roughly 85% of them singletons, with less than 2.5% in the top ten. The count of this clone is one. Its antigen is as yet unknown. Sequencing used PBMCs. This rearrangement joins TRBV30 to TRBJ2-7, with 8 bases aligning to TRBD2. This TCR was sampled from a woman aged 50 to 65 in good health and CMV-seronegative. The CDR3: CAWFRGGRGEQYF. In nucleotides, the CDR3 is TGTGCCTGGTTTCGGGGGGGCCGTGGCGAGCAGTACTTC. The full variable domain, rest sourced from reference TRBV30 and TRBJ2-7, is SQTIHQWPATLVQPVGSPLSLECTVEGTSNPNLYWYRQAAGRGLQLLFYSVGIGQISSEVPQNLSASRPQDRQFILSSKKLLLSDSGFYLCAWFRGGRGEQYFGPGTRLTVT.